This passage covers 29 T cell receptor beta chains from one sample sequenced in a study of cytomegalovirus exposure and HLA in healthy donors. PCR primers comprised 60 Vbeta and 13 Jbeta primers. Produced via immunoSEQ multiplex PCR; TCRdb's table is partial and in-frame only. Among 150,000 or so clones, 75% to 85% were seen once, and the ten largest hold roughly 5.2%. The sequenced sample consisted of PBMCs. The receptors come from a woman in her late teens or twenties in good health and CMV-seropositive.

This sequence joins TRBV18 and TRBJ2-5, with 9 bases that match TRBD2. CDR1 and CDR2 (germline): KGHSH, LQKENI. This CDR3 has 19 amino acids. J lost 0 bases, V lost 6 bases, and 17 bases had no gene match. CDR3 amino acids: CASSPLGSGGAYYQETQYF. Written as DNA, the CDR3 is TGTGCCAGCTCCCCCTTGGGTAGCGGGGGCGCTTATTACCAAGAGACCCAGTACTTC.

This chain connects TRBV7-9 to TRBJ1-4; perhaps TRBD1 as D (6 bases). V lost 5 bases to trimming and J lost 0 bases, with 13 bases between them. There are 16 residues in the CDR3. CDR1 is SEHNR and CDR2 is FQNEAQ in the germline V gene (reference sequence). CDR3 region: CASSQDSVATNEKLFF. CDR3 DNA: TGTGCCAGCAGCCAGGACAGCGTTGCAACTAATGAAAAACTGTTTTTT. Full variable domain (rest looked up from reference TRBV7-9 and TRBJ1-4): DTGVSQNPRHKITKRGQNVTFRCDPISEHNRLYWYRQTLGQGPEFLTYFQNEAQLEKSRLLSDRFSAERPKGSFSTLEIQRTEQGDSAMYLCASSQDSVATNEKLFFGSGTQLSVL.

This clone was seen a few times. The chain couples TRBV7-8 to TRBJ2-7; tentatively, D is TRBD2 (6 bases). The CDR3 extends over 12 amino acids. Per germline, CDR1 SGHVS and CDR2 FQNEAQ. Trimming removed 3 bases at V and 6 bases at J, with 9 bases between. CDR3 sequence: CASSLAGGEQYF. CDR3 DNA sequence: TGTGCCAGCAGCTTGGCCGGGGGCGAGCAGTACTTC.

The chain couples TRBV5-1 to TRBJ2-2; D perhaps matches TRBD1 (7 bases). Per germline, CDR1 SGHRS and CDR2 YFSETQ. CDR3 length equals 16 residues. Deletions cut 4 bases from V and 1 base from J, with 14 bases between. The CDR3 sequence: CASSGYRGGNTGELFF. The CDR3 DNA is TGCGCCAGCAGCGGATACAGGGGAGGGAACACCGGGGAGCTGTTTTTT.

V is TRBV15 and J is TRBJ2-5, with D tentatively TRBD2 (5 bases). CDR1 LNHNV and CDR2 YYDKDF come from the germline V gene (reference sequence). The CDR3 is 14 residues long. Trimming took off 0 bases at V and 7 bases at J, with 12 bases between the two ends. The CDR3: CATSRDLGRGTQYF. CDR3 in DNA: TGTGCCACCAGCAGAGATCTGGGCCGGGGGACCCAGTACTTC.

V is TRBV4-1 and J is TRBJ1-2; D possibly corresponds to TRBD1 (5 bases). This CDR3 region has 15 residues. V was clipped by 0 bases and J by 5 bases, with 13 bases between them. The V gene's germline CDR1 is MGHRA and CDR2 YSYEKL. CDR3 sequence reads: CASSQEPAGPYGYTF. CDR3 bases: TGCGCCAGCAGCCAAGAGCCTGCGGGGCCATATGGCTACACCTTC.

This clone came up a few times. The chain uses TRBV4-3 and TRBJ1-2, with 11 positions matching TRBD1. This CDR3 comprises 17 residues. CDR1 and CDR2 (germline): LGHNA, YSLEER. V trimming: 1 base; J trimming: 4 bases; junction bases outside the gene matches: 8. CDR3 loop: CASSQGTGGGGGYGYTF. CDR3 bases: TGCGCCAGCAGCCAAGGGACAGGGGGCGGCGGGGGCTATGGCTACACCTTC.

The V call is TRBV19, the J call TRBJ2-6; D possibly corresponds to TRBD2 (5 bases). CDR1 is LNHDA, CDR2 SQIVND, per germline (reference sequence). The V end was cut by 7 bases, the J end by 1 base, with 17 bases between. The CDR3 covers 17 residues. The CDR3 here is CASTPDPTGSGANVLTF. CDR3 in DNA: TGTGCCAGTACCCCCGACCCCACGGGATCTGGGGCCAACGTCCTGACTTTC.

To note about this clone: Germline is not matched at one junction end, which may reflect a read error. The V gene is TRBV5-1, the J gene TRBJ1-4; D is uncertain. The CDR3 sequence is 18 residues long. Germline values: CDR1 SGHRS, CDR2 YFSETQ. CDR3 region: CASSLNGVWGATSEKLFF. The CDR3 DNA is TGCGCCAGCAGCTTGAACGGTGTCTGGGGAGCAACTAGTGAAAAACTGTTTTTT.

This clone has a handful of counts. A read error may account for a junction end that differs from germline. The chain is built from TRBV13 and TRBJ2-1, with D possibly matching TRBD1 (5 bases). Germline CDR1 is PRHDT and CDR2 is FYEKMQ (reference sequence). This CDR3 is 15 amino acids long. Here the CDR3 reads CASSVGGAPSHEQFF. The CDR3 nucleotides are TGTGCCAGCAGCGTAGGTGGGGCCCCTTCCCATGAGCAGTTCTTC.

The chain uses TRBV30 and TRBJ2-7; 7 nucleotides match TRBD2. The CDR3 is 11 amino acids. J was trimmed by 6 bases and V by 4 bases; bases with no gene match: 3. The germline V gene encodes CDR1 GTSNPN and CDR2 SVGIG (reference sequence). The CDR3 reads CAWTGGREQYF. The CDR3 DNA follows: TGTGCCTGGACGGGGGGTCGCGAGCAGTACTTC.

The chain carries TRBV4-1 and TRBJ2-6; TRBD1 might be the D (5 bases). Per the germline V gene, CDR1 is MGHRA and CDR2 is YSYEKL. V was pared by 2 bases and J by 2 bases, with 13 bases between. The CDR3 extends over 17 amino acids. The CDR3 protein is CASSQNDRVPGANVLTF. In nucleotides, the CDR3 is TGCGCCAGCAGCCAAAACGACAGAGTCCCTGGGGCCAACGTCCTGACTTTC.

The chain carries TRBV7-9 and TRBJ1-1; tentative D call: TRBD1 (5 bases). This CDR3 comprises 14 residues. Germline values: CDR1 SEHNR, CDR2 FQNEAQ (reference sequence). The germline V and J ends were trimmed by 4 bases and 8 bases, with 17 bases remaining between them. CDR3 DNA: TGTGCCAGCAGCTCAAGTGGGGGGGTTGTGGAAGCTTTCTTT. Amino acids: CASSSSGGVVEAFF.

The chain couples TRBV9 to TRBJ2-3, with D maybe TRBD1 (6 bases). The germline V and J ends were trimmed by 0 bases and 15 bases, with 11 bases remaining between them. CDR3 size: 11 residues. Germline V lookup: CDR1 SGDLS, CDR2 YYNGEE. In DNA form, the CDR3 reads TGTGCCAGCAGCGTAGATGGGACACCATATTTT. It codes for CASSVDGTPYF.

J is TRBJ1-1 and V is TRBV18; TRBD1 might be the D (6 bases). V was cut by 1 base and J by 6 bases, with 15 bases left in between. The germline V gene has CDR1 KGHSH and CDR2 LQKENI. This CDR3 has 15 residues. CDR3 nucleotide sequence: TGTGCCAGCTCACCACTGGCGGGGAGGGGGGCTGAAGCTTTCTTT. Translated, it gives CASSPLAGRGAEAFF.

On this clone: At one end, the junction sequence differs from germline, possibly due to a read error. In the same sample, other DNA sequences code for this CDR3. The rearrangement joins TRBV9 to TRBJ1-6, with 7 bases lining up with TRBD1. The CDR3 is 16 amino acids. CDR1 is SGDLS and CDR2 is YYNGEE in the germline V gene. The CDR3 bases are TGTGCCAGCAGCCCAAGACAGGGTATGGGTAATTCACCCCTCCACTTC. Protein sequence: CASSPRQGMGNSPLHF.

The chain uses TRBV27 and TRBJ1-2; no reliable D call. Trimming pared 2 bases from V and 6 bases from J, leaving 16 bases between. The CDR3 consists of 15 residues. Looked up from germline, CDR1 is MNHEY and CDR2 is SMNVEV (reference sequence). CDR3 loop: CASSLLRGSLDGYTF. The CDR3 DNA reads as TGTGCCAGCAGTTTACTTCGAGGGTCGCTAGATGGCTACACCTTC.

The chain's CDR3 is CATSREASGGGRDTQYF. The DNA for the CDR3 is TGTGCCACCAGCAGAGAAGCTAGCGGGGGGGGCCGAGATACGCAGTATTTT. The V and J genes are TRBV15 and TRBJ2-3, with TRBD2 matching over 12 bases. Germline CDR1 is LNHNV and CDR2 is YYDKDF (reference sequence). CDR3 length: 17 amino acids. Germline trimming cut 0 bases from V and 5 bases from J; bases unmatched to any gene: 6.

On this clone itself: The same CDR3 can be traced to other DNA sequences in this sample. The genes are TRBV9 and TRBJ1-3; 7 bases are shared with TRBD1. The V gene's germline CDR1 is SGDLS and CDR2 YYNGEE. The CDR3 loop spans 15 amino acids. After removal of 3 bases from V and 1 base from J, the junction contained 4 bases not matched to a gene. As DNA, the CDR3 is TGTGCCAGCAGCGCAACGACAGGGTCTGGAAACACCATATATTTT. Amino acid sequence: CASSATTGSGNTIYF.

The V call is TRBV6-5, the J call TRBJ2-7; 9 positions match TRBD2. The CDR3 is 15 amino acids. J was trimmed by 7 bases and V by 6 bases; bases with no gene match: 13. Looked up from germline, CDR1 is MNHEY and CDR2 is SVGAGI. CDR3 protein: CASRSSSGISGEQYF. CDR3 in DNA: TGTGCCAGCAGAAGCTCTAGCGGGATAAGCGGGGAGCAGTACTTC.

The chain links TRBV10-3 to TRBJ2-5; 9 nucleotides line up with TRBD1. Germline assignment: CDR1 ENHRY and CDR2 SYGVKD. CDR3 length: 14 residues. Trimming took 6 bases from V and 2 from J; bases not matched to a gene: 4. CDR3 loop: CAISQGTGQETQYF. The CDR3, as DNA: TGTGCCATCAGCCAGGGGACAGGGCAAGAGACCCAGTACTTC.

This clone was seen only a few times. The J gene is TRBJ2-7, the V gene TRBV4-3; D gene unclear. Looked up from germline, CDR1 is LGHNA and CDR2 is YSLEER. With 1 base removed from V and 0 bases from J, the gap between germline ends came to 4 bases. The CDR3 sequence is 13 residues long. The CDR3: CASSQGRSYEQYF. DNA of the CDR3: TGCGCCAGCAGCCAAGGTCGCTCCTACGAGCAGTACTTC.

This sequence joins TRBV11-1 and TRBJ2-5; 9 bases are shared with TRBD2. Germline lookup yields CDR1 SGHAT and CDR2 FQDESV (reference sequence). V trimming: 1 base; J trimming: 5 bases; junction bases outside the gene matches: 5. The CDR3 has 15 amino acids. In DNA form, the CDR3 reads TGTGCCAGCAGCTTAGAAGAGCGGGGGGTCGAGACCCAGTACTTC. This encodes CASSLEERGVETQYF.

The rearrangement links TRBV13 to TRBJ1-1; 9 nucleotides align to TRBD1. With V trimmed by 5 bases and J by 6 bases, 10 bases remained unmatched. CDR1 PRHDT and CDR2 FYEKMQ come from the germline V gene (reference sequence). The CDR3 runs 15 residues. For the CDR3, the DNA is TGTGCCAGCAGCCTCGGGGACAGGGAGGTTCCTGAAGCTTTCTTT. This translates into CASSLGDREVPEAFF. The variable domain in full, with the rest retrieved from reference TRBV13 and TRBJ1-1, is AAGVIQSPRHLIKEKRETATLKCYPIPRHDTVYWYQQGPGQDPQFLISFYEKMQSDKGSIPDRFSAQQFSDYHSELNMSSLELGDSALYFCASSLGDREVPEAFFGQGTRLTVV.

This clone was seen only a few times. This sequence joins TRBV18 and TRBJ1-1; possibly TRBD1 for D (5 bases). In germline, CDR1 is KGHSH, CDR2 LQKENI. The V gene lost 4 bases and the J gene lost 5 bases, with 17 bases spanning the gap. This CDR3 is 15 amino acids long. Here the CDR3 reads CASSQVGGGYTEAFF. CDR3 bases: TGTGCCAGCTCACAAGTCGGCGGGGGGTATACTGAAGCTTTCTTT.

This clone is classed as medium-sized (0.01 to 0.1%). This sequence joins TRBV29-1 and TRBJ1-1, with D unclear. Germline CDR1 and CDR2: SQVTM and ANQGSEA. V was shortened by 5 bases and J by 5 bases, with 12 bases between the two germline ends. This CDR3 has 12 amino acids. Written as DNA, the CDR3 is TGCAGCGTTAGTGGAGGAGAAACTGAAGCTTTCTTT. It specifies CSVSGGETEAFF.

A single count supports this clone. The chain recombines TRBV7-3 with TRBJ1-3, with D possibly being TRBD1 (6 bases). Trimming stripped 4 bases from V and 4 bases from J, with 14 bases between. Germline V gene sequence: CDR1 SGHTA, CDR2 FQGTGA. The CDR3 is 15 residues long. This CDR3 is CASSSTGFGGNTIYF. In DNA, the CDR3 is TGTGCCAGCAGCTCTACAGGGTTCGGGGGAAACACCATATATTTT.

This clone was observed a handful of times. The CDR3 loop is CASSLGLARMEQETQYF. The CDR3 DNA follows: TGTGCCAGCAGCTTGGGGCTAGCGAGAATGGAGCAAGAGACCCAGTACTTC. This rearrangement joins TRBV11-2 to TRBJ2-5; weak D call: TRBD2 (6 bases). From germline, CDR1 is SGHAT and CDR2 FQNNGV. V shed 3 bases and J shed 2 bases, with 19 bases lying between them. The CDR3 covers 17 residues.

This clone appeared a few times. The V call is TRBV14, the J call TRBJ2-7; 7 bases agree with TRBD1. Germline V gene sequence: CDR1 SGHDN, CDR2 FVKESK. Trimming at V came to 0 bases and at J to 3 bases, leaving 5 bases not matched to a gene. CDR3 length: 15 amino acids. CDR3 sequence: CASSQDPGQFYEQYF. The CDR3 nucleotides read TGTGCCAGCAGCCAAGATCCGGGACAGTTCTACGAGCAGTACTTC.